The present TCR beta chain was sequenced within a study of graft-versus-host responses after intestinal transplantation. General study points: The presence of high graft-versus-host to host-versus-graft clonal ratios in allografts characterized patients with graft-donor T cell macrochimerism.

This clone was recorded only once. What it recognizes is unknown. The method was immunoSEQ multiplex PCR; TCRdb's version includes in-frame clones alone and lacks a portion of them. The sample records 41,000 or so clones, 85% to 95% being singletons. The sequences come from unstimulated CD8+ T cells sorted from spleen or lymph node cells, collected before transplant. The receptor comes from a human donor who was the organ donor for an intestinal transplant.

The CDR3: CASSHGGEAFF. CDR3 bases: TGCGCCAGCAGCCACGGGGGTGAAGCTTTCTTT. The gene calls are TRBV4-1 and TRBJ1-1; D is possibly TRBD1 (5 bases). The CDR3 is made up of 11 amino acids. Deletions cut 3 bases from V and 7 bases from J, with 6 bases between. Germline V gives CDR1 MGHRA, CDR2 YSYEKL.